These 6 T cell receptor beta chains share one sample of origin, sequenced in a study of CD8 T cells in Susac syndrome. Reverse transcription of roughly 0.5 to 1 ug RNA used random hexamers. TCRdb reanalysed the immunoSEQ multiplex PCR reads using MiXCR and keeps one entry per CDR3 protein. The data show about 110,000 distinct CDR3 sequences, 90% to 96% seen once. Material: CD4+ T cells from PBMCs. These TCRs come from a human donor in good health.

The CDR3: CARVASQETQYF. The DNA for the CDR3 is TGCGCCAGAGTGGCGAGCCAAGAGACCCAGTACTTC. The chain is built from TRBV5-1 and TRBJ2-5; D ambiguous. V was clipped by 8 bases and J by 1 base, with 9 bases between them. Germline V gene data show CDR1 as SGHRS and CDR2 as YFSETQ. The CDR3 has 12 residues.

This clonotype appeared once. The chain has TRBV3-1 and TRBJ2-7, with D maybe TRBD2 (5 bases). This CDR3 is 14 amino acids long. Germline CDR1 is LGHDT and CDR2 is YNNKEL (reference sequence). Trimming left V 3 bases short and J 2 bases short, with 11 bases between. The CDR3 region is CASSQDFKPYEQYF. The CDR3 nucleotides are TGTGCCAGCAGCCAGGACTTCAAGCCCTACGAGCAGTACTTC.

The chain carries TRBV6-2 or TRBV6-3 and TRBJ2-7; 7 bases fit TRBD2. This CDR3 is built from 11 residues. Germline-derived CDR1 and CDR2 are MNHEY and SVGEGT. V shed 5 bases, J shed 9 bases, and the junction held 4 bases outside the gene matches. Here the CDR3 reads CASSRGDLQYF. The CDR3 region has the DNA TGTGCCAGCAGTCGGGGGGATTTGCAGTACTTC.

The chain has TRBV7-2 and TRBJ2-3, with no clear D. V was shortened by 1 base and J by 2 bases, with 4 bases between the two germline ends. Per germline, CDR1 SGHTA and CDR2 FQGNSA. The CDR3 has 13 amino acids. As DNA, the CDR3 is TGTGCCAGCAGCTTAGGACTCACAGATACGCAGTATTTT. Translation gives CASSLGLTDTQYF.

This clonotype was seen just once. The chain recombines TRBV20-1 with TRBJ2-7; possible D gene TRBD2, 6 bases. CDR1 is DFQATT, CDR2 SNEGSKA, per germline (reference sequence). V was cut by 4 bases and J by 6 bases, with 13 bases left in between. There are 12 residues in the CDR3. For the CDR3, the DNA is TGCAGTGCTACCGCCGGGGGTAGCGAGCAGTACTTC. Translating it yields CSATAGGSEQYF.

V usage is TRBV30 and J usage is TRBJ1-6, with D perhaps matching TRBD1 (5 bases). There are 12 residues in the CDR3. Trimming shortened V by 5 bases and J by 10 bases, and 12 bases separated the two germline ends. Germline loops: CDR1 GTSNPN, CDR2 SVGIG (reference sequence). In DNA, the CDR3 is TGTGCCTGGGGCGCGGGGGGGTCACCCCTCCACTTT. Translating it yields CAWGAGGSPLHF.